This T cell receptor beta chain was captured by sequencing in a study of a mutant IDH1 vaccine in newly diagnosed glioma. Study details: Weeks 1, 3, 5, 7, 11, 15, 19 and 23 were when patients received their eight vaccinations. Previous care, which was radiotherapy, temozolomide, or both, most often involved both.

Study-wide findings and caveats: The authors found pseudoprogression apparently unrelated to changes in top peripheral T cell clonotypes.

TCRdb's table, derived via immunoSEQ multiplex PCR, lists solely in-frame clones and lacks some. The sample lists about 40,000 clones; roughly 89% were seen once. For this clone: Its specificity is not known.

As to time point: week 11, during vaccination. Every vaccination contained 300 ug of the mutant IDH1 20-mer peptide and was paired with topical imiquimod. Newly diagnosed WHO grade 3 or 4 IDH1-mutant, ATRX-lost astrocytomas were identified in the donors. This CDR3 contains 16 residues. V was pared by 5 bases and J by 7 bases, with 23 bases between. Germline loops: CDR1 SGHVS, CDR2 FQNEAQ. The TCR originated in a man aged 40-50 years with glioma. The sequences come from PBMCs, collected from a glioma patient whose treatment included an IDH1 peptide vaccine. The rearrangement links TRBV7-8 to TRBJ1-2; D perhaps matches TRBD1 (6 bases). The CDR3 loop is CASSRTSGRGSSGYTF. As DNA, the CDR3 is TGTGCCAGCAGCAGAACCTCAGGGAGGGGGTCCTCTGGCTACACCTTC.